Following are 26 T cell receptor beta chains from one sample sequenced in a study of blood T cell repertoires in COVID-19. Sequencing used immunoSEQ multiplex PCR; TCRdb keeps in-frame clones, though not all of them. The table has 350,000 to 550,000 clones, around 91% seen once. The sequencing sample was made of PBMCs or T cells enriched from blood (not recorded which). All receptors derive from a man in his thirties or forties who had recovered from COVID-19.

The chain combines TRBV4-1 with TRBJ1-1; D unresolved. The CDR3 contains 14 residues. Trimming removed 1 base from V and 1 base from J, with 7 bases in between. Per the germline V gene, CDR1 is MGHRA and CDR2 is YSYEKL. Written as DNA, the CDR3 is TGCGCCAGCAGCCAAGTGGCGGGGAACACTGAAGCTTTCTTT. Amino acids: CASSQVAGNTEAFF.

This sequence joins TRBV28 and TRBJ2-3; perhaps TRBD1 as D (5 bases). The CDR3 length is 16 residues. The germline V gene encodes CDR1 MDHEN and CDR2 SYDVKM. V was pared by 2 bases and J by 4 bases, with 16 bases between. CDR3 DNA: TGTGCCAGCAGTTTAGGGCAGTGGGGCCCCGCAGATACGCAGTATTTT. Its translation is CASSLGQWGPADTQYF.

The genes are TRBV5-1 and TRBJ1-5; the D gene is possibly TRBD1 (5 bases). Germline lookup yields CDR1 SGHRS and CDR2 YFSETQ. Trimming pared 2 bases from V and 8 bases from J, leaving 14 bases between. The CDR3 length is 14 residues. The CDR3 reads CASSFQGLGEPQHF. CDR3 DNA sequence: TGCGCCAGCAGCTTTCAGGGCCTTGGCGAGCCCCAGCATTTT. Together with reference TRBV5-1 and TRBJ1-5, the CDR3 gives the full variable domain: KAGVTQTPRYLIKTRGQQVTLSCSPISGHRSVSWYQQTPGQGLQFLFEYFSETQRNKGNFPGRFSGRQFSNSRSEMNVSTLELGDSALYLCASSFQGLGEPQHFGDGTRLSIL.

CDR3 sequence: CASLSEDSSEAFF. The CDR3 bases are TGTGCCAGCCTATCCGAGGACAGTTCCGAAGCTTTCTTT. The V and J genes are TRBV27 and TRBJ1-1, with D possibly TRBD1 on 6 matching bases. The CDR3 extends over 13 amino acids. V was clipped by 8 bases and J by 8 bases, with 18 bases between them. Germline V gives CDR1 MNHEY, CDR2 SMNVEV (reference sequence).

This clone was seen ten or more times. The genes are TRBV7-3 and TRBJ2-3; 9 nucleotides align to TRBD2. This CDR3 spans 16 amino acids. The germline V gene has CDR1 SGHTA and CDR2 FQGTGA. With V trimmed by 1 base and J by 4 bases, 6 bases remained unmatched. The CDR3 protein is CASSLRAAGGSDTQYF. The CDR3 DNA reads TGTGCCAGCAGCTTAAGGGCAGCGGGAGGTTCAGATACGCAGTATTTT.

The CDR3 DNA reads as TGTGCCAGCAGTTTGCCGGAAGGAACGGCGGTAGACACTGAAGCTTTCTTT. It encodes CASSLPEGTAVDTEAFF. The gene calls are TRBV28 and TRBJ1-1; D is undetermined. V lost 3 bases and J 3 bases, leaving 20 bases between the germline ends. In germline, CDR1 is MDHEN, CDR2 SYDVKM. This CDR3 is 17 amino acids long.

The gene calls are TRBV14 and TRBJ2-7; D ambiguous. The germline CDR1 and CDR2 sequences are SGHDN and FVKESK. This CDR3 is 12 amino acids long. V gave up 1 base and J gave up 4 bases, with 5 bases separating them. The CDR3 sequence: CASSQVLYEQYF. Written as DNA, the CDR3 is TGTGCCAGCAGCCAAGTATTATACGAGCAGTACTTC.

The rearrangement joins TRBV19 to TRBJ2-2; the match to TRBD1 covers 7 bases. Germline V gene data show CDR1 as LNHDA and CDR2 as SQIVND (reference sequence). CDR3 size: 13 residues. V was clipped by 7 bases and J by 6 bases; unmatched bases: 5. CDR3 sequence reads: CASTPQGAGELFF. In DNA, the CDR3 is TGTGCCAGTACCCCCCAGGGGGCCGGGGAGCTGTTTTTT.

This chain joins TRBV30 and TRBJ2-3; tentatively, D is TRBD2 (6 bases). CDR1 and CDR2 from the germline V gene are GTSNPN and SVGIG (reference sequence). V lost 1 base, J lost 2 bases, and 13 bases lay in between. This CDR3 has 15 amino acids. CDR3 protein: CAWSELGGSTDTQYF. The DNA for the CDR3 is TGTGCCTGGAGTGAATTGGGGGGATCCACAGATACGCAGTATTTT. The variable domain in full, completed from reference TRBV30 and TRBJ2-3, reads SQTIHQWPATLVQPVGSPLSLECTVEGTSNPNLYWYRQAAGRGLQLLFYSVGIGQISSEVPQNLSASRPQDRQFILSSKKLLLSDSGFYLCAWSELGGSTDTQYFGPGTRLTVL.

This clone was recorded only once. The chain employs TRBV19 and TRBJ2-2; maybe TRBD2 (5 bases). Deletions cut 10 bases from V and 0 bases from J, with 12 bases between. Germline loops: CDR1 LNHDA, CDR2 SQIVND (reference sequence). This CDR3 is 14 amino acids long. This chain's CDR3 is CAIGGATNTGELFF. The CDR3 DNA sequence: TGTGCCATAGGAGGCGCAACGAACACCGGGGAGCTGTTTTTT. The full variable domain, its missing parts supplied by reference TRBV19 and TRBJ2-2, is DGGITQSPKYLFRKEGQNVTLSCEQNLNHDAMYWYRQDPGQGLRLIYYSQIVNDFQKGDIAEGYSVSREKKESFPLTVTSAQKNPTAFYLCAIGGATNTGELFFGEGSRLTVL.

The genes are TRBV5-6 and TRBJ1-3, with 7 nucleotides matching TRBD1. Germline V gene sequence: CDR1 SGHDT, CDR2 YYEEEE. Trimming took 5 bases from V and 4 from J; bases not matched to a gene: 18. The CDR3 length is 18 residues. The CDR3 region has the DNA TGTGCCAGCAGTGCGCCGGGACAGTGGTCCCTCTGGGGAAACACCATATATTTT. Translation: CASSAPGQWSLWGNTIYF.

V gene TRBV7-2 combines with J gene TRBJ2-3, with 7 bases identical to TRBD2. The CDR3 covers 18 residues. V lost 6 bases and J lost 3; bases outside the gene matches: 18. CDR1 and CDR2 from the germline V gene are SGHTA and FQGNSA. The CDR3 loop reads CASRPPSGQGLWTDTQYF. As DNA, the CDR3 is TGTGCCAGCAGACCCCCGTCGGGGCAGGGACTATGGACAGATACGCAGTATTTT.

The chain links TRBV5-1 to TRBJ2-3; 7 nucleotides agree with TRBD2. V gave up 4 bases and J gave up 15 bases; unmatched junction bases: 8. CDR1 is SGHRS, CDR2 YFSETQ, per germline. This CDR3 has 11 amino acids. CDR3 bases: TGCGCCAGCAGCCCCGGACTAGAAATCTATTTT. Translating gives CASSPGLEIYF.

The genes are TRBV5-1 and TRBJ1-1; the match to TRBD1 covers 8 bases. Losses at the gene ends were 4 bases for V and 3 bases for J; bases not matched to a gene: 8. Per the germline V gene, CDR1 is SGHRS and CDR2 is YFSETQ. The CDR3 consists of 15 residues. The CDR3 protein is CASSAARQGYTEAFF. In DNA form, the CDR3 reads TGCGCCAGCAGCGCCGCTAGACAGGGGTACACTGAAGCTTTCTTT. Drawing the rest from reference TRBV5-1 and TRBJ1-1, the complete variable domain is KAGVTQTPRYLIKTRGQQVTLSCSPISGHRSVSWYQQTPGQGLQFLFEYFSETQRNKGNFPGRFSGRQFSNSRSEMNVSTLELGDSALYLCASSAARQGYTEAFFGQGTRLTVV.

The CDR3 region has the DNA TGTGCCAGTGCCACCTCCCACAGGGCCACTACCTACGAGCAGTACTTC. Residues: CASATSHRATTYEQYF. J is TRBJ2-7 and V is TRBV19; D may be TRBD1 (6 bases). In germline, CDR1 is LNHDA, CDR2 SQIVND (reference sequence). This CDR3 spans 16 amino acids. V lost 8 bases to trimming and J lost 2 bases, with 22 bases between them.

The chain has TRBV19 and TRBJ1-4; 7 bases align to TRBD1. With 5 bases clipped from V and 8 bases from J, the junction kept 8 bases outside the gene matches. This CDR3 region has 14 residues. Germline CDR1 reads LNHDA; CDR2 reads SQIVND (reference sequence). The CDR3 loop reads CASSGDSLREKLFF. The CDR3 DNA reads TGTGCCAGTAGTGGGGACAGCCTTAGGGAAAAACTGTTTTTT.

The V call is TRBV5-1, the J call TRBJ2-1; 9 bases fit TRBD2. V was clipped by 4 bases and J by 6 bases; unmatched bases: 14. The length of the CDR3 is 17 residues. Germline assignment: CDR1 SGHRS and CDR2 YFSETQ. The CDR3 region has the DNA TGCGCCAGCAGCCCGAGACCCGGGACTAGCTTAAGCAATGAGCAGTTCTTC. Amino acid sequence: CASSPRPGTSLSNEQFF.

The CDR3 DNA reads TGTGCCAGCAGTTACCCGGAGGAATCAGCGCCCCAGCATTTT. Amino acids: CASSYPEESAPQHF. This rearrangement joins TRBV6-6 to TRBJ1-5; no reliable D call. The CDR3 has 14 amino acids. Germline CDR1 reads MNHNY; CDR2 reads SVGAGI (reference sequence). The ends were cut back, 2 bases at V and 9 bases at J, with 14 bases in the middle.

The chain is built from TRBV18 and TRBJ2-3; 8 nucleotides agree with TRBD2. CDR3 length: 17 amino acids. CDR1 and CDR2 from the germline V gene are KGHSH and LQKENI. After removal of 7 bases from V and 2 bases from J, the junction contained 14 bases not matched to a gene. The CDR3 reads CASLRRKVAGYTDTQYF. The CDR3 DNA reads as TGTGCCAGCTTACGACGGAAAGTAGCGGGATACACAGATACGCAGTATTTT.

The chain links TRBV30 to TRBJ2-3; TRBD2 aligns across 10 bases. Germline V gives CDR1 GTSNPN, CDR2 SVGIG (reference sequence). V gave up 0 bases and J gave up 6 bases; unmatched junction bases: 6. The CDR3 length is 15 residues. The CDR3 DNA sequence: TGTGCCTGGAGTGTACGGACTAGCGGAGCCGATACGCAGTATTTT. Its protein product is CAWSVRTSGADTQYF.

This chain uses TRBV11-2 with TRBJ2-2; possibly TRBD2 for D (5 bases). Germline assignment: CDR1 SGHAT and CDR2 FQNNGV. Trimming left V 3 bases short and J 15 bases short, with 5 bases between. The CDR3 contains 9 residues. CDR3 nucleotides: TGTGCCAGCAGCTTGAGGGTGTTTTTT. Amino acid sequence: CASSLRVFF. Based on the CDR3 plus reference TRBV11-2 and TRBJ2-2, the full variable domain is EAGVAQSPRYKIIEKRQSVAFWCNPISGHATLYWYQQILGQGPKLLIQFQNNGVVDDSQLPKDRFSAERLKGVDSTLKIQPAKLEDSAVYLCASSLRVFFGEGSRLTVL.

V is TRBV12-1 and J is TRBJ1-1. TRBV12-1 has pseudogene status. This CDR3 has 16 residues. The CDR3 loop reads CASSFGPGGANGEAFF. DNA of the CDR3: TGTGCCAGCAGCTTTGGCCCGGGGGGGGCGAATGGTGAAGCTTTCTTT.

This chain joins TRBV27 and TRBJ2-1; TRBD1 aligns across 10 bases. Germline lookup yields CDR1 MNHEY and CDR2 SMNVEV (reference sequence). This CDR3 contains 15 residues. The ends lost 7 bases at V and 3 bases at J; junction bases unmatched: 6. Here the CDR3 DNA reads TGTGCCAGCACCATGACAGGGGGCGACTACAATGAGCAGTTCTTC. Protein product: CASTMTGGDYNEQFF.

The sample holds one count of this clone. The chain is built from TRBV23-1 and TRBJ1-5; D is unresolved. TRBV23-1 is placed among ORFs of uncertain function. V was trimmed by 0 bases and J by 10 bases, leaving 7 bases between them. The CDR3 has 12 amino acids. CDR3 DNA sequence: TGCGCCAGCAGTCAATCTTTCCAACCCCAGCATTTT. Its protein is CASSQSFQPQHF.

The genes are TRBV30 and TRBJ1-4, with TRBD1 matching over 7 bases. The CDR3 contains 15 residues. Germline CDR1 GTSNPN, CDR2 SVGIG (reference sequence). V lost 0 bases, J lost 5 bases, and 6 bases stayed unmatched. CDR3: CAWSVQGGKNEKLFF. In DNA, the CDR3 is TGTGCCTGGAGTGTACAAGGGGGCAAGAATGAAAAACTGTTTTTT.

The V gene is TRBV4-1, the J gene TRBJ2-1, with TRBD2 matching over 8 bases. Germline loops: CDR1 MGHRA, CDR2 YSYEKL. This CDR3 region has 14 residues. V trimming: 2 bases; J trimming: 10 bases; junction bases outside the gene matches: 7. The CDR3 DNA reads TGCGCCAGCAGCCAAAGTAGCGGGGTGGGAGAGCAGTTCTTC. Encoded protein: CASSQSSGVGEQFF.